This TCR beta chain came from a study of Ad26.COV2.S vaccination and SARS-CoV-2 variants. About the study: Dosing was one shot or two shots 56 days apart.

With 5 bases clipped from V and 2 bases from J, the junction kept 7 bases outside the gene matches. The CDR3 runs to 15 residues. Looked up from germline, CDR1 is SGDLS and CDR2 is YYNGEE. Stated treatment: over 15 received Ad26.COV2.S at low or high dose, single or two shots; about 5 received placebo; per-sample allocation not given. Sampling happened 63 days after the first vaccine or placebo injection. As to this clone: Its antigen is not identified.

Generated by immunoSEQ multiplex PCR, the TCRdb table keeps only in-frame clones and is missing some. This table holds hundreds of thousands of clones, 83% found once. Whole-study results and caveats: Post-vaccination spike-specific CD8+ and CD4+ T cell responses reportedly had substantial breadth.

The receptor was isolated from a person aged 18 to 65 who received the Ad26.COV2.S COVID-19 vaccine or a placebo. This chain joins TRBV9 and TRBJ1-2, with 9 bases that match TRBD1. The input for sequencing was peripheral blood, taken in a trial of Ad26.COV2.S vaccine versus placebo. In DNA form, the CDR3 reads TGTGCCAGCAGATACGCACAGGGGGCCAACTATGGCTACACCTTC. Its translation: CASRYAQGANYGYTF.